This T cell receptor (beta chain) stems from a study of blood T cell repertoires in COVID-19. The wider study: Researchers got acute and convalescent COVID-19 samples from the United States, Italy and Spain. In each case, the material was cDNA or gDNA derived from T cells, B-cell-depleted T cells, or PBMCs.

Original processing methods: Reference gene primer amplification in the assay estimated nucleated cell counts. Only in-frame clones appear in the TCRdb table, and some are missing; sequencing was by immunoSEQ multiplex PCR. D and trimming were read from the DNA, whereas the V and J calls and clone size are those reported in that table. The repertoire consists of 200,000 to 250,000 clones, with 85% to 90% occurring once and the leading ten covering less than 3.5%. The TCR was taken from a woman aged 55-69 years with acute or convalescent COVID-19. The sequencing input was peripheral blood.

The CDR3: CASSIWGSGRAGNEQFF. The CDR3 DNA sequence: TGTGCCAGTAGTATTTGGGGGAGCGGGAGGGCCGGCAATGAGCAGTTCTTC. The rearrangement uses TRBV19 and TRBJ2-1; TRBD2 matches at 10 bases. Germline V CDR1 and CDR2: LNHDA, SQIVND (reference sequence). V was clipped by 3 bases and J by 6 bases; unmatched bases: 11. The CDR3 spans 17 residues.